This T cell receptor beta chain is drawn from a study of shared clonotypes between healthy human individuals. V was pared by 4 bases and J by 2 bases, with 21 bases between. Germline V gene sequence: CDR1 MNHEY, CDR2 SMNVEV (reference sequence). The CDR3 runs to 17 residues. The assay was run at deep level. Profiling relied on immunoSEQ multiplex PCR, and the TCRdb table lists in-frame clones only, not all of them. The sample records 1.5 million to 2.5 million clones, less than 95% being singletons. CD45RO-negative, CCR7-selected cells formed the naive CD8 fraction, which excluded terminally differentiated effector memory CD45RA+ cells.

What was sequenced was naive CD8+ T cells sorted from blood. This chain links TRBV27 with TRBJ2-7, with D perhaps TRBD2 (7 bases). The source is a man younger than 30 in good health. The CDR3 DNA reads TGTGCCAGCAGTTCCATTGGGGGGGGCGGGGCCCCCTACGAGCAGTACTTC. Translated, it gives CASSSIGGGGAPYEQYF.